Following are 12 T cell receptor beta chains from one sample sequenced in a study of shared clonotypes between healthy human individuals. It was CD45RO-negative cells, positively selected for CCR7, that made up naive CD8 cells, with terminally differentiated effector memory CD45RA+ cells excluded. TCRdb keeps only in-frame clones here, not all; method: immunoSEQ multiplex PCR. In the table there are 1.5 million to 2.5 million clones, around 96% of which are singletons. Input material: naive CD8+ T cells sorted from blood. The receptors shown here come from a man between 18 and 35 years old in good health.

The chain carries TRBV10-3 and TRBJ2-7, with D unresolved. The CDR3 extends over 13 amino acids. Germline-derived CDR1 and CDR2 are ENHRY and SYGVKD. V gave up 3 bases and J gave up 2 bases, with 8 bases separating them. The CDR3 spells CAISEMGPYEQYF. In nucleotides, the CDR3 is TGTGCCATCAGTGAAATGGGTCCCTACGAGCAGTACTTC.

The chain uses TRBV27 and TRBJ2-7; TRBD1 might be the D (6 bases). The CDR3 has 13 amino acids. Trimming took 9 bases from V and 2 from J, leaving 14 bases between them. CDR1 is MNHEY and CDR2 is SMNVEV in the germline V gene (reference sequence). CDR3 nucleotide sequence: TGTGCCAGTCGGACCGGGACACCCTACGAGCAGTACTTC. Protein sequence: CASRTGTPYEQYF.

The chain links TRBV6-5 to TRBJ2-5, with TRBD2 as a possible D gene (6 bases). Trimming stripped 0 bases from V and 4 bases from J, with 15 bases between. Germline CDR1 reads MNHEY; CDR2 reads SVGAGI. The CDR3 runs 16 residues. In DNA form, the CDR3 reads TGTGCCAGCAGTTACTCTCGGACGAGGGGAGGAGAGACCCAGTACTTC. Translation gives CASSYSRTRGGETQYF.

The J gene is TRBJ2-3, the V gene TRBV9; D might be TRBD2 (8 bases). The germline gives CDR1 SGDLS, CDR2 YYNGEE. The CDR3 spans 19 residues. Trimming took off 0 bases at V and 2 bases at J, with 22 bases between the two ends. CDR3 sequence (DNA): TGTGCCAGCAGCGTAGGGGAGGGGGCCCGGGAGGGTGTCACAGATACGCAGTATTTT. Translating gives CASSVGEGAREGVTDTQYF.

The chain employs TRBV29-1 and TRBJ1-3; D is undetermined. The ends were cut back, 4 bases at V and 3 bases at J, with 10 bases in the middle. CDR1 and CDR2 from the germline V gene are SQVTM and ANQGSEA. The CDR3 spans 13 residues. The CDR3 loop is CSVVRAGGNTIYF. The CDR3 region has the DNA TGCAGCGTTGTTAGGGCTGGTGGAAACACCATATATTTT.

The chain couples TRBV7-8 to TRBJ2-1, with 14 bases that match TRBD2. After removal of 6 bases from V and 8 bases from J, the junction contained 3 bases not matched to a gene. This CDR3 contains 14 residues. The V gene's germline CDR1 is SGHVS and CDR2 FQNEAQ. Written as DNA, the CDR3 is TGTGCCAGCAGGCGACTAGCGGGAGGGCATGAGCAGTTCTTC. It is translated as CASRRLAGGHEQFF.

The V call is TRBV7-6, the J call TRBJ2-5; 11 bases fit TRBD2. The germline CDR1 and CDR2 sequences are SGHVS and FNYEAQ. The junction had 6 bases not matched to a gene; V was cut back by 4 bases and J by 2 bases. The CDR3 is 16 amino acids. For the CDR3, the DNA is TGTGCCAGCAGCTCGGGACTAGCGGAAATACAAGAGACCCAGTACTTC. The encoded protein is CASSSGLAEIQETQYF. The full variable domain, with the rest looked up from reference TRBV7-6 and TRBJ2-5, is GAGVSQSPRYKVTKRGQDVALRCDPISGHVSLYWYRQALGQGPEFLTYFNYEAQQDKSGLPNDRFSAERPEGSISTLTIQRTEQRDSAMYRCASSSGLAEIQETQYFGPGTRLLVL.

The chain uses TRBV5-1 and TRBJ2-1; TRBD2 matches 13 bases. The CDR3 contains 16 residues. V lost 8 bases and J lost 9; bases outside the gene matches: 14. Germline V gene lookup returns CDR1 SGHRS and CDR2 YFSETQ. The CDR3 DNA follows: TGCGCCAGTCCTCCGGGACTAGCGGGGCACACCGGTGAGCAGTTCTTC. This codes for CASPPGLAGHTGEQFF.

This sequence joins TRBV7-7 and TRBJ2-6, with D maybe TRBD2 (5 bases). CDR3 length equals 14 residues. Germline V lookup: CDR1 SSHAT, CDR2 FNYEAQ (reference sequence). CDR3 residues: CASAPATGANVLTF. In DNA, the CDR3 is TGTGCTAGCGCGCCAGCTACTGGGGCCAACGTCCTGACTTTC.

This chain connects TRBV11-2 to TRBJ2-7; TRBD2 matches at 7 bases. J was trimmed by 6 bases and V by 6 bases; bases with no gene match: 8. CDR3 size: 13 residues. The germline gives CDR1 SGHAT, CDR2 FQNNGV. CDR3 protein: CASSSRGVGEQYF. The CDR3 nucleotides are TGTGCCAGCAGTAGCCGGGGGGTAGGCGAGCAGTACTTC.

The V call is TRBV25-1, the J call TRBJ1-3; TRBD1 might be the D (5 bases). The CDR3 is 13 residues long. From germline, CDR1 is MGHDK and CDR2 SYGVNS. The V end was cut by 4 bases, the J end by 3 bases, with 7 bases between. CDR3 region: CASSGGHGNTIYF. CDR3 nucleotide sequence: TGTGCCAGCAGTGGAGGACATGGAAACACCATATATTTT.

The rearrangement joins TRBV28 to TRBJ1-5, with 7 bases lining up with TRBD1. Germline values: CDR1 MDHEN, CDR2 SYDVKM. Germline trimming cut 6 bases from V and 3 bases from J; bases unmatched to any gene: 11. The CDR3 length is 16 residues. The CDR3 region has the DNA TGTGCCAGCAGGGTTGATACAGGGGCAAACAATCAGCCCCAGCATTTT. Translated, it gives CASRVDTGANNQPQHF.